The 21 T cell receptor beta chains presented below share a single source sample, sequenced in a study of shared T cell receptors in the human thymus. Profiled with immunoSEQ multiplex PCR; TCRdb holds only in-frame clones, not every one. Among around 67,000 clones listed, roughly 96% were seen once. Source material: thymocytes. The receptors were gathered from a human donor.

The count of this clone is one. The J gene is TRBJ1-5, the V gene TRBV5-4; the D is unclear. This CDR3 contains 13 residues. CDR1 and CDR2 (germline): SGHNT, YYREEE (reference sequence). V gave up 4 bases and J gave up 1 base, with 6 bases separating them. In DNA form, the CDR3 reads TGTGCCAGCAGCCGAGGGAGCAATCAGCCCCAGCATTTT. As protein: CASSRGSNQPQHF.

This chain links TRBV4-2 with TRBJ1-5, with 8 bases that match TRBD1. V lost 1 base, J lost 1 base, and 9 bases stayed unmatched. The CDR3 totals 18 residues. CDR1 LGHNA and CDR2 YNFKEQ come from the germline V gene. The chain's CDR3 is CASSQVLGRGRSNQPQHF. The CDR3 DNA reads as TGTGCCAGCAGCCAAGTTCTGGGCAGGGGGCGAAGCAATCAGCCCCAGCATTTT.

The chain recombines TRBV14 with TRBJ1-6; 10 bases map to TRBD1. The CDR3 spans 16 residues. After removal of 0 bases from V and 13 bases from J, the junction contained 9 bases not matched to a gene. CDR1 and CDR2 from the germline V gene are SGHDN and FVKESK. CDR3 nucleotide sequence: TGTGCCAGCAGCCAAGAGGTGGGACAGGGGTTTGCCCCCCTCCACTTT. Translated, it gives CASSQEVGQGFAPLHF.

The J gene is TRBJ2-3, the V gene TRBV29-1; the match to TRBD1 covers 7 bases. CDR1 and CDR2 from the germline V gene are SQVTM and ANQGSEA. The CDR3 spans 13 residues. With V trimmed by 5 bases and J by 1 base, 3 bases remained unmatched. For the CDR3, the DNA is TGCAGCGTTACCGACAGGGGCACAGATACGCAGTATTTT. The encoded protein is CSVTDRGTDTQYF.

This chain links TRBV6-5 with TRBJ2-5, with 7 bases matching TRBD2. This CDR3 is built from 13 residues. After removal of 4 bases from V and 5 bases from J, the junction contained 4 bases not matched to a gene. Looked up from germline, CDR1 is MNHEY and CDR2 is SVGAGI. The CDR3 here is CASSLFGGETQYF. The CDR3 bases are TGTGCCAGCAGTTTATTCGGGGGGGAGACCCAGTACTTC.

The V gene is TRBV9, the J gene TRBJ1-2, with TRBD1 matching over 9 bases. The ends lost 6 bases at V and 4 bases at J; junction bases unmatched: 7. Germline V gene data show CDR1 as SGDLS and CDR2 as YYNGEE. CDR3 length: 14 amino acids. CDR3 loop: CASTRDRATYGYTF. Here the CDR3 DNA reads TGTGCCAGCACCAGGGACAGGGCCACCTATGGCTACACCTTC.

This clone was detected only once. CDR3 protein: CASSFGGSPSDGYTF. The CDR3 DNA is TGTGCCAGCAGCTTTGGCGGGTCACCCTCTGATGGCTACACCTTC. The J gene is TRBJ1-2, the V gene TRBV5-4; D is unresolved. V lost 2 bases and J 6 bases, leaving 17 bases between the germline ends. The CDR3 has 15 residues. Germline lookup yields CDR1 SGHNT and CDR2 YYREEE (reference sequence).

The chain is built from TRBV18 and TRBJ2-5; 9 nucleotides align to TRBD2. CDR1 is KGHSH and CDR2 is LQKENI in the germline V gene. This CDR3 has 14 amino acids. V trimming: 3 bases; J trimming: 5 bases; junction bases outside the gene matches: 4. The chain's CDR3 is CASSPGTSIETQYF. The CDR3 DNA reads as TGTGCCAGCTCACCCGGGACTAGCATTGAGACCCAGTACTTC.

The CDR3 loop is CASRGLAGELNIQYF. CDR3 nucleotide sequence: TGTGCCAGCAGGGGTCTAGCGGGGGAGCTAAACATTCAGTACTTC. V and J are TRBV6-1 and TRBJ2-4; 10 bases are a match to TRBD2. The CDR3 consists of 15 residues. Looked up from germline, CDR1 is MNHNS and CDR2 is SASEGT. The ends lost 6 bases at V and 6 bases at J; junction bases unmatched: 8.

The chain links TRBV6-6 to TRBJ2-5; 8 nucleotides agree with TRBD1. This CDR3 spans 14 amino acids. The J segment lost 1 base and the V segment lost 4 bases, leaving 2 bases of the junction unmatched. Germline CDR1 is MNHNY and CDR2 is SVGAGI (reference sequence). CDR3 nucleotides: TGTGCCAGCAGTTCGGACAGGGTCCAAGAGACCCAGTACTTC. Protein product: CASSSDRVQETQYF.

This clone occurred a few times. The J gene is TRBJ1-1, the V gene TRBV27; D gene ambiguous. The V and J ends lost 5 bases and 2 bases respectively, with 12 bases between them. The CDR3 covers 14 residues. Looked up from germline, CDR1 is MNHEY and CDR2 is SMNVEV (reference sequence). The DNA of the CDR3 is TGTGCCAGCAGTCCACAGACCCGAAACACTGAAGCTTTCTTT. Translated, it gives CASSPQTRNTEAFF.

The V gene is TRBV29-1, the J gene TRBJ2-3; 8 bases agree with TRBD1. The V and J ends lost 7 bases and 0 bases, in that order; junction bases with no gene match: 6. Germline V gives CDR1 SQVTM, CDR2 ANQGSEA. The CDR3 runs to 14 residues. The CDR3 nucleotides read TGCAGCGCCCGGGACAGGTCGAGCACAGATACGCAGTATTTT. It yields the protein CSARDRSSTDTQYF.

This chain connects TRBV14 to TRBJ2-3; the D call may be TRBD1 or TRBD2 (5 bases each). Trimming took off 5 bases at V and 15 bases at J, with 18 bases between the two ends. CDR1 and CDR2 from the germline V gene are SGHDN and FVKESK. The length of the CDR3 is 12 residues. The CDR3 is CASSVRDGRDYF. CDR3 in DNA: TGTGCCAGCAGCGTTCGGGACGGCCGGGACTATTTT. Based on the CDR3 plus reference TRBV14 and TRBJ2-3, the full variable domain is EAGVTQFPSHSVIEKGQTVTLRCDPISGHDNLYWYRRVMGKEIKFLLHFVKESKQDESGMPNNRFLAERTGGTYSTLKVQPAELEDSGVYFCASSVRDGRDYFGPGTRLTVL.

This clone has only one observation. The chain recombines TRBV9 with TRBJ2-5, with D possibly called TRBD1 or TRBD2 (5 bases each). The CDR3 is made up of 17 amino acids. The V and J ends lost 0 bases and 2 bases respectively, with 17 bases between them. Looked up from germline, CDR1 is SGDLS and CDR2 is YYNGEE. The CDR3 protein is CASSVGDPPLAQETQYF. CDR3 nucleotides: TGTGCCAGCAGCGTAGGGGACCCCCCGCTAGCACAAGAGACCCAGTACTTC.

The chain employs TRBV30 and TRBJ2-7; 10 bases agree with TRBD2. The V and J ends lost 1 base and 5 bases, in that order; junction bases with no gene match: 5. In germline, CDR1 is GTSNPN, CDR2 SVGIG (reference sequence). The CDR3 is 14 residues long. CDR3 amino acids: CAWSDGLAVNEQYF. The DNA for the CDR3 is TGTGCCTGGAGTGATGGACTAGCGGTTAACGAGCAGTACTTC. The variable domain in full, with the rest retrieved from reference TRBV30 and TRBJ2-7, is SQTIHQWPATLVQPVGSPLSLECTVEGTSNPNLYWYRQAAGRGLQLLFYSVGIGQISSEVPQNLSASRPQDRQFILSSKKLLLSDSGFYLCAWSDGLAVNEQYFGPGTRLTVT.

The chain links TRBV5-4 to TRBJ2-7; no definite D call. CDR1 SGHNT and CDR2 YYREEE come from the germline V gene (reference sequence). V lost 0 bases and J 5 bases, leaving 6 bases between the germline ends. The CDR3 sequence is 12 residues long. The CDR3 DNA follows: TGTGCCAGCAGCTTGGGTGAGAACGAGCAGTACTTC. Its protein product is CASSLGENEQYF. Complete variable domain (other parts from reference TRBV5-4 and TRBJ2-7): ETGVTQSPTHLIKTRGQQVTLRCSSQSGHNTVSWYQQALGQGPQFIFQYYREEENGRGNFPPRFSGLQFPNYSSELNVNALELDDSALYLCASSLGENEQYFGPGTRLTVT.

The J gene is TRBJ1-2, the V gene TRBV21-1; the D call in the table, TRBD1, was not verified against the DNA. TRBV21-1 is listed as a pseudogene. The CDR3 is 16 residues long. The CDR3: CASSKALWTGNYGYTF. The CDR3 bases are TGTGCCAGCAGCAAAGCGCTTTGGACAGGGAACTATGGCTACACCTTC.

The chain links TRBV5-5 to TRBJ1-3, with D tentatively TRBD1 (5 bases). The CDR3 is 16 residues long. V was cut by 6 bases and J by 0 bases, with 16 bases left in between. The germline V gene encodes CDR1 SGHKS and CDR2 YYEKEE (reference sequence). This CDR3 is CASNLQGVASGNTIYF. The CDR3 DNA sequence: TGTGCCAGCAACCTCCAAGGGGTAGCCTCTGGAAACACCATATATTTT.

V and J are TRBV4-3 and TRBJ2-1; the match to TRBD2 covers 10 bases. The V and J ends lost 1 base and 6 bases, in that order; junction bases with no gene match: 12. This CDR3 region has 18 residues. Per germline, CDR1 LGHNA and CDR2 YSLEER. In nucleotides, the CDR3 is TGCGCCAGCAGCCAAGCCCGTGAACTAGGGACTAGCGCCAATGAGCAGTTCTTC. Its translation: CASSQARELGTSANEQFF.

CDR3 sequence (DNA): TGTGCCACCCGGCGTCCACTCGGTAATGAAAAACTGTTTTTT. This codes for CATRRPLGNEKLFF. The rearrangement joins TRBV28 to TRBJ1-4; the D is unclear. V lost 10 bases and J lost 4, with 16 bases in between. The germline V gene has CDR1 MDHEN and CDR2 SYDVKM. The CDR3 has 14 amino acids.

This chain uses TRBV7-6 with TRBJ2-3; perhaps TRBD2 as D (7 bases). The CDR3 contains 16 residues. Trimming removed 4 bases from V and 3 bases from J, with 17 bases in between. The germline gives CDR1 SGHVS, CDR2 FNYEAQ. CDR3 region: CASSSLGGGRTDTQYF. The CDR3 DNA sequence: TGTGCCAGCAGCTCCCTAGGGGGGGGAAGAACAGATACGCAGTATTTT.